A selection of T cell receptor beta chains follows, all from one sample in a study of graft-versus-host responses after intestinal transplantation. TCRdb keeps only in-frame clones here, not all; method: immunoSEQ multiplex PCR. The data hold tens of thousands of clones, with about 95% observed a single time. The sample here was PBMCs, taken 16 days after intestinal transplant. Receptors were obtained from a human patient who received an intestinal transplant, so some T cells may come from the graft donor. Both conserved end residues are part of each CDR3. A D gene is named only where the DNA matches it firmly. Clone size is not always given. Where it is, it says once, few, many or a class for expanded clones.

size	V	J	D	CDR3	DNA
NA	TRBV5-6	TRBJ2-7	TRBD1	CASSEAGDSASYEQYF	TGTGCCAGCAGCGAGGCCGGGGACAGTGCCTCCTACGAGCAGTACTTC
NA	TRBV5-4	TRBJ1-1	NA	CASSLDLTGAEAFF	TGTGCCAGCAGCTTGGACCTAACTGGCGCTGAAGCTTTCTTT
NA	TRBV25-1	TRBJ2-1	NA	CASSEATFYNEQFF	TGTGCCAGCAGTGAAGCGACGTTCTACAATGAGCAGTTCTTC
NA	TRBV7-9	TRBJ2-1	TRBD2	CASSLGPRAGGNEQFF	TGTGCCAGCAGCTTAGGGCCGAGGGCGGGAGGGAATGAGCAGTTCTTC
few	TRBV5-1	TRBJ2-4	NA	CASSFLGRGAKNIQYF	TGCGCCAGCAGCTTTTTAGGCAGGGGAGCCAAAAACATTCAGTACTTC
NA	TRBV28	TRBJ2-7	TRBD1	CASSTTGGTLSEQYF	TGTGCCAGCAGTACCACAGGGGGCACCCTTTCCGAGCAGTACTTC
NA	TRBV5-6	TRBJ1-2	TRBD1	CASSLGTGGNYGYTF	TGTGCCAGCAGCCTTGGGACAGGGGGGAACTATGGCTACACCTTC
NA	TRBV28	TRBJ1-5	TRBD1	CASRPQGGQPQHF	TGTGCCAGCAGGCCGCAGGGGGGACAGCCCCAGCATTTT
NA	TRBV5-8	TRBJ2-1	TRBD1	CASSLAIIIQGAGYNEQFF	TGTGCCAGCAGCTTGGCGATTATTATACAGGGGGCCGGCTACAATGAGCAGTTCTTC
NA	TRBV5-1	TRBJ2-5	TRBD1	CASKPDRGQETQYF	TGCGCCAGCAAGCCCGACAGGGGTCAAGAGACCCAGTACTTC
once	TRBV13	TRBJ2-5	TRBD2	CASSPRLAGVGETQYF	TGTGCCAGCAGCCCCAGACTAGCGGGAGTGGGGGAGACCCAGTACTTC
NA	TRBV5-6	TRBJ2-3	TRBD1	CASSTRQGYGTDTQYF	TGTGCCAGCAGCACACGACAGGGGTATGGCACAGATACGCAGTATTTT
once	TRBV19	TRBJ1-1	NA	CASSVRRGTEAFF	TGTGCCAGTAGTGTAAGGAGAGGAACTGAAGCTTTCTTT
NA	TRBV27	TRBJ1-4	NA	CASSSGDPTAPLFATNEKLFF	TGTGCCAGCAGTTCTGGGGACCCGACAGCCCCCTTATTTGCAACTAATGAAAAACTGTTTTTT
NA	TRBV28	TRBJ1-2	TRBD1	CASSLPGTVAYGYTF	TGTGCCAGCAGTTTGCCCGGGACAGTAGCCTATGGCTACACCTTC
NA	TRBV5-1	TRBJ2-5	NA	CASSLRAIETQYF	TGCGCCAGCAGCTTGCGCGCTATTGAGACCCAGTACTTC
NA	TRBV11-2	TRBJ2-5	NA	CASSLELNPDEWAQYF	TGTGCCAGCAGCTTAGAACTTAACCCTGACGAATGGGCCCAGTACTTC
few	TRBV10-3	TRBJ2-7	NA	CAIGSGEQYF	TGTGCCATCGGGTCGGGCGAGCAGTACTTC
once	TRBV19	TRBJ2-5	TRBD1	CASSIDRDSSQETQYF	TGTGCCAGTAGTATAGATCGGGACAGCTCCCAAGAGACCCAGTACTTC
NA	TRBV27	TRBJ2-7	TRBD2	CAALGGDEQYF	TGTGCCGCCTTGGGGGGGGACGAGCAGTACTTC